A single sample gave rise to the 30 T cell receptor beta chains below, sequenced in a study of graft-versus-host responses after intestinal transplantation. Here immunoSEQ multiplex PCR was the method, and the copy in TCRdb shows in-frame clones only, minus some. The table shows tens of thousands of clones, with about 93% occurring only once. These receptors' antigens are unknown. Sequenced here: unstimulated CD8+ T cells sorted from spleen or lymph node cells, sampled before intestinal transplant. The receptors here all came from a human donor who received an intestinal transplant.

The V and J genes are TRBV13 and TRBJ2-2, with 7 nucleotides matching TRBD1. Germline V lookup: CDR1 PRHDT, CDR2 FYEKMQ (reference sequence). CDR3 length: 14 residues. The junction had 1 base not matched to a gene; V was cut back by 0 bases and J by 6 bases. DNA for the CDR3: TGTGCCAGCAGCTTAGGTACAGGGGCCGGGGAGCTGTTTTTT. Its translation is CASSLGTGAGELFF.

The rearrangement uses TRBV11-2 and TRBJ1-2; tentatively, D is TRBD1 (5 bases). Trimming took off 1 base at V and 5 bases at J, with 14 bases between the two ends. The CDR3 is made up of 15 amino acids. The germline gives CDR1 SGHAT, CDR2 FQNNGV. The CDR3 protein is CASSLATSGGYGYTF. The CDR3 coding sequence is TGTGCCAGCAGCTTAGCCACTTCGGGGGGATATGGCTACACCTTC.

V and J are TRBV6-8 and TRBJ2-1; 7 bases map to TRBD2. With 0 bases clipped from V and 2 bases from J, the junction kept 4 bases outside the gene matches. The length of the CDR3 is 16 residues. Germline V CDR1 and CDR2: MNHGY, SAAAGT. CDR3 coding DNA: TGTGCCAGCAGTTACTCGTGGGGGGGGGCCTACAATGAGCAGTTCTTC. Its translation is CASSYSWGGAYNEQFF.

The chain recombines TRBV6-5 with TRBJ1-2; no clear D. Germline lookup yields CDR1 MNHEY and CDR2 SVGAGI. The CDR3 spans 11 residues. The V gene lost 6 bases and the J gene lost 7 bases, with 9 bases spanning the gap. The CDR3: CASRGSGGYTF. CDR3 bases: TGTGCCAGCAGGGGATCGGGTGGCTACACCTTC.

J is TRBJ1-2 and V is TRBV6-6; D not certain. The germline gives CDR1 MNHNY, CDR2 SVGAGI (reference sequence). The CDR3 sequence is 11 residues long. V lost 7 bases and J lost 8, with 11 bases in between. The CDR3 nucleotides are TGTGCCAGCACTAGTGGGGTCGGCTACACCTTC. Amino acids: CASTSGVGYTF.

The rearrangement uses TRBV11-2 and TRBJ2-1; D perhaps matches TRBD2 (7 bases). The CDR3 has 18 residues. V was clipped by 6 bases and J by 7 bases, with 28 bases between them. The germline CDR1 and CDR2 sequences are SGHAT and FQNNGV. The CDR3 region has the DNA TGTGCCAGCAGGATTACTGCCAACTGGGGGGCCGGGGGGAATGAGCAGTTCTTC. Translation: CASRITANWGAGGNEQFF.

The chain recombines TRBV4-1 with TRBJ1-1, with D uncertain. The CDR3 has 16 residues. CDR1 MGHRA and CDR2 YSYEKL come from the germline V gene. Trimming stripped 2 bases from V and 7 bases from J, with 20 bases between. The CDR3 loop reads CASSQTLRIQRYEAFF. The CDR3 DNA reads as TGCGCCAGCAGCCAAACCCTTCGGATACAGAGATATGAAGCTTTCTTT.

V gene TRBV29-1 combines with J gene TRBJ2-5; TRBD1 is a possible D gene (6 bases). The length of the CDR3 is 14 residues. The germline gives CDR1 SQVTM, CDR2 ANQGSEA. Trimming removed 5 bases at V and 4 bases at J, with 17 bases between. CDR3 loop: CSVRTVVGLETQYF. The CDR3 nucleotides are TGCAGCGTTAGGACAGTTGTGGGGTTAGAGACCCAGTACTTC.

This chain uses TRBV5-4 with TRBJ2-3; either TRBD1 or TRBD2 may supply D (7 bases each). Trimming removed 0 bases from V and 9 bases from J, with 23 bases in between. CDR1 is SGHNT and CDR2 is YYREEE in the germline V gene (reference sequence). This CDR3 has 17 amino acids. In DNA form, the CDR3 reads TGTGCCAGCAGCTTGGCGGGGACTACCCATACAGGGGACACGCAGTATTTT. Translated, it gives CASSLAGTTHTGDTQYF.

This chain joins TRBV10-1 and TRBJ2-2; D remains unclear. Germline V gives CDR1 WNHNN, CDR2 SYGVQD (reference sequence). The CDR3 spans 15 residues. The V end was cut by 0 bases, the J end by 3 bases, with 8 bases between. The CDR3 region is CASSESPYDTGELFF. The CDR3 nucleotides read TGCGCCAGCAGTGAGTCCCCATATGACACCGGGGAGCTGTTTTTT.

The V call is TRBV4-1, the J call TRBJ2-7; D unresolved. Deletions cut 4 bases from V and 4 bases from J, with 11 bases between. Per germline, CDR1 MGHRA and CDR2 YSYEKL. The CDR3 runs 13 residues. The CDR3 region has the DNA TGCGCCAGCAGCCGGGGTTGGGGATACGAGCAGTACTTC. As protein: CASSRGWGYEQYF.

V gene TRBV14 combines with J gene TRBJ2-7; the match to TRBD2 covers 11 bases. This CDR3 has 18 amino acids. Trimming at V came to 1 base and at J to 0 bases, leaving 8 bases not matched to a gene. Germline loops: CDR1 SGHDN, CDR2 FVKESK. In DNA form, the CDR3 reads TGTGCCAGCAGCCAAGTTTACCTTACTAGCGGGGGCTCCTACGAGCAGTACTTC. This translates into CASSQVYLTSGGSYEQYF.

This clone showed up just once. The chain is built from TRBV2 and TRBJ1-1; possibly TRBD1 for D (5 bases). Trimming pared 3 bases from V and 7 bases from J, leaving 12 bases between. Looked up from germline, CDR1 is SNHLY and CDR2 is FYNNEI. The CDR3 extends over 13 amino acids. The CDR3 coding sequence is TGTGCCAGCAGTGATCCGCCGACAGTTGAAGCTTTCTTT. Its protein product is CASSDPPTVEAFF.

V and J are TRBV4-1 and TRBJ1-1; TRBD1 matches 9 bases. Per germline, CDR1 MGHRA and CDR2 YSYEKL. V shed 4 bases and J 1 base; nucleotides not matched to a gene: 25. The CDR3 sequence is 22 residues long. In DNA form, the CDR3 reads TGCGCCAGCAGCCGTAAACGCGTGCGGGGGGACAGGGCCCCTCTCGAGAACACTGAAGCTTTCTTT. Residues: CASSRKRVRGDRAPLENTEAFF.

The rearrangement joins TRBV4-2 to TRBJ1-1; weak D call: TRBD1 (5 bases). Trimming stripped 1 base from V and 5 bases from J, with 14 bases between. Germline V gene sequence: CDR1 LGHNA, CDR2 YNFKEQ. CDR3 size: 15 residues. CDR3 sequence reads: CASSQVPGEGTEAFF. DNA for the CDR3: TGTGCCAGCAGCCAAGTTCCGGGGGAGGGGACTGAAGCTTTCTTT.

This chain joins TRBV2 and TRBJ2-5, with D tentatively TRBD2 (6 bases). Germline assignment: CDR1 SNHLY and CDR2 FYNNEI. Between the trimmed V and J ends, which lost 5 bases and 10 bases, there was a span of 26 bases. This CDR3 has 16 residues. The CDR3 DNA reads TGTGCCAGCAGTATCGCCCCGCTAGATTGGGTGGGGGGCCAGTACTTC. It specifies CASSIAPLDWVGGQYF.

The gene calls are TRBV28 and TRBJ1-2, with D unresolved. The CDR3 is 14 amino acids. Germline V gene lookup returns CDR1 MDHEN and CDR2 SYDVKM. Trimming cost V 4 bases and J 3 bases, with 12 bases left between them. The CDR3 is CASSSTRRYYGYTF. The CDR3, as DNA: TGTGCCAGCAGTTCAACTAGAAGATACTATGGCTACACCTTC.

The chain recombines TRBV27 with TRBJ2-1; TRBD1 is a possible D gene (7 bases). Germline CDR1 and CDR2: MNHEY and SMNVEV (reference sequence). Trimming shortened V by 6 bases and J by 6 bases, and 18 bases separated the two germline ends. CDR3 size: 15 residues. CDR3 nucleotide sequence: TGTGCCAGCAGAAAAGGGGGCGCCGGGAGCAATGAGCAGTTCTTC. This gives the protein CASRKGGAGSNEQFF.

This chain links TRBV5-4 with TRBJ1-2; perhaps TRBD1 as D (6 bases). CDR1 SGHNT and CDR2 YYREEE come from the germline V gene (reference sequence). The CDR3 has 16 residues. Trimming took off 0 bases at V and 4 bases at J, with 16 bases between the two ends. The CDR3 coding sequence is TGTGCCAGCAGCTTGGTAGCAGGGGACCTGGGCTATGGCTACACCTTC. It specifies CASSLVAGDLGYGYTF.

The chain has TRBV19 and TRBJ2-6; D possibly corresponds to TRBD1 (5 bases). Germline CDR1 is LNHDA and CDR2 is SQIVND (reference sequence). V lost 9 bases to trimming and J lost 2 bases, with 8 bases between them. CDR3 size: 13 residues. The CDR3 DNA reads TGTGCCAGCAGGGTTGCTGGGGCCAACGTCCTGACTTTC. Protein: CASRVAGANVLTF.

The V gene is TRBV4-3, the J gene TRBJ1-3; perhaps TRBD1 as D (6 bases). The CDR3 totals 15 residues. The germline V gene encodes CDR1 LGHNA and CDR2 YSLEER. V was trimmed by 1 base and J by 0 bases, leaving 7 bases between them. The CDR3 coding sequence is TGCGCCAGCAGCCAAGGGACAGCCTCTGGAAACACCATATATTTT. Protein: CASSQGTASGNTIYF.

The CDR3 nucleotides are TGTGCCAGCAGCCCTGGGTCAAATCAGCCCCAGCATTTT. Its translation: CASSPGSNQPQHF. The rearrangement links TRBV5-4 to TRBJ1-5; D call uncertain. The V gene's germline CDR1 is SGHNT and CDR2 YYREEE (reference sequence). This CDR3 is built from 13 residues. V was cut by 4 bases and J by 4 bases, with 9 bases left in between.

This chain links TRBV4-1 with TRBJ2-7; D is unresolved. The germline V gene encodes CDR1 MGHRA and CDR2 YSYEKL. The CDR3 has 11 amino acids. The V gene lost 10 bases and the J gene lost 5 bases, with 12 bases spanning the gap. The DNA for the CDR3 is TGCGCCACCCGCTCGGACCACGAGCAGTACTTC. It specifies CATRSDHEQYF.

As DNA, the CDR3 is TGTGCCAGCAGCTCCCTTAGCGAGAGGGGGTTAGAGACCCAGTACTTC. It codes for CASSSLSERGLETQYF. The V call is TRBV5-5, the J call TRBJ2-5; tentative D call: TRBD1 (6 bases). Per the germline V gene, CDR1 is SGHKS and CDR2 is YYEKEE (reference sequence). V shed 3 bases and J shed 4 bases, with 19 bases lying between them. The CDR3 totals 16 residues.

The V gene is TRBV9, the J gene TRBJ2-6; no clear D gene. Trimming cost V 3 bases and J 0 bases, with 7 bases left between them. Germline CDR1 and CDR2: SGDLS and YYNGEE. The CDR3 extends over 15 amino acids. The CDR3 region has the DNA TGTGCCAGCAGCGGACTGAGCTCTGGGGCCAACGTCCTGACTTTC. Its translation: CASSGLSSGANVLTF.

The chain is built from TRBV27 and TRBJ2-1, with D tentatively TRBD1 or TRBD2 (5 bases each). The V and J ends lost 6 bases and 0 bases respectively, with 24 bases between them. The germline V gene has CDR1 MNHEY and CDR2 SMNVEV (reference sequence). CDR3 size: 19 residues. The CDR3 DNA reads as TGTGCCAGCAGCACCTTACGGGATGAGGGGTCGAGCTCCTACAATGAGCAGTTCTTC. Translated: CASSTLRDEGSSSYNEQFF.

This chain connects TRBV4-1 to TRBJ1-6; possibly TRBD1 for D (6 bases). The CDR3 totals 14 residues. Germline V lookup: CDR1 MGHRA, CDR2 YSYEKL. The V gene lost 0 bases and the J gene lost 9 bases, with 9 bases spanning the gap. The CDR3 DNA follows: TGCGCCAGCAGCCAAGACAGGGGCGGTTCACCCCTCCACTTT. It translates to CASSQDRGGSPLHF.

The chain carries TRBV19 and TRBJ1-1; 8 bases are shared with TRBD1. Trimming cost V 6 bases and J 4 bases; bases outside gene matches: 13. The CDR3 length is 16 residues. In germline, CDR1 is LNHDA, CDR2 SQIVND (reference sequence). DNA for the CDR3: TGTGCCAGTAGCGTGATTTGGACAGGGTCCGCCACTGAAGCTTTCTTT. It is translated as CASSVIWTGSATEAFF. Combining the CDR3 with reference TRBV19 and TRBJ1-1 gives the whole variable domain DGGITQSPKYLFRKEGQNVTLSCEQNLNHDAMYWYRQDPGQGLRLIYYSQIVNDFQKGDIAEGYSVSREKKESFPLTVTSAQKNPTAFYLCASSVIWTGSATEAFFGQGTRLTVV.

The chain is built from TRBV7-9 and TRBJ2-5, with D perhaps matching TRBD1 or TRBD2 (5 bases each). The CDR3 is made up of 15 amino acids. Per germline, CDR1 SEHNR and CDR2 FQNEAQ (reference sequence). V lost 5 bases and J 4 bases, leaving 17 bases between the germline ends. The CDR3 DNA follows: TGTGCCAGCAGCATCACCGGGACCCAGGGAGAGACCCAGTACTTC. It yields the protein CASSITGTQGETQYF.

This sequence joins TRBV9 and TRBJ2-6; D remains unclear. Trimming left V 6 bases short and J 4 bases short, with 8 bases between. Germline lookup yields CDR1 SGDLS and CDR2 YYNGEE. The CDR3 is 13 amino acids. The DNA for the CDR3 is TGTGCCAGCATGGGATCCGGGGCCAACGTCCTGACTTTC. Translation gives CASMGSGANVLTF.